These T cell receptor beta chains were read from a single sample in a study of T cell clones after liver transplantation. Measured with immunoSEQ multiplex PCR; TCRdb has only the in-frame clones, and not every one. This sample has 45,000 to 60,000 clones; 70% to 90% occur once, and the top ten carry 13% to 15%. The input for sequencing was CD8+ T cells from blood, taken 12 months after liver transplant. The receptors stem from a human patient who received a liver transplant. Some T cells may originate from the graft donor. Each CDR3 is given with its conserved first and last residue. Fields, in order: CDR3 protein, CDR3 DNA, D gene, CDR3 length, clone size, V gene, J gene. The D gene is left open where the match is weak. Not all rows give a size; the values are once, few, many and, for expanded clones, a class.

cdr3_aa: CASKARLYSYEQYF
cdr3_nt: TGTGCCAGCAAAGCAAGGTTGTACTCCTACGAGCAGTACTTC
d_call: NA
cdr3_length: 14
clone_size: NA
v_call: TRBV27
j_call: TRBJ2-7

cdr3_aa: CASSPRDEQYF
cdr3_nt: TGTGCCAGCAGCCCCAGGGACGAGCAGTACTTC
d_call: NA
cdr3_length: 11
clone_size: NA
v_call: TRBV7-9
j_call: TRBJ2-7

cdr3_aa: CASSEALLAGNEQFF
cdr3_nt: TGTGCCAGCAGTGAAGCGCTCCTAGCGGGAAATGAGCAGTTCTTC
d_call: TRBD2
cdr3_length: 15
clone_size: NA
v_call: TRBV2
j_call: TRBJ2-1

cdr3_aa: CASSFWALGGTEAFF
cdr3_nt: TGTGCCAGCAGTTTTTGGGCCCTTGGGGGCACTGAAGCTTTCTTT
d_call: NA
cdr3_length: 15
clone_size: NA
v_call: TRBV28
j_call: TRBJ1-1

cdr3_aa: CASSIASGSYNEQFF
cdr3_nt: TGTGCCAGCAGCATCGCTAGCGGGAGCTACAATGAGCAGTTCTTC
d_call: TRBD2
cdr3_length: 15
clone_size: NA
v_call: TRBV9
j_call: TRBJ2-1

cdr3_aa: CASSLVVDTQYF
cdr3_nt: TGTGCCAGCAGCTTAGTGGTAGATACGCAGTATTTT
d_call: NA
cdr3_length: 12
clone_size: NA
v_call: TRBV11-2
j_call: TRBJ2-3

cdr3_aa: CASSEGASYEQYF
cdr3_nt: TGTGCCAGCAGTGAGGGGGCTAGCTACGAGCAGTACTTC
d_call: NA
cdr3_length: 13
clone_size: few
v_call: TRBV6-1
j_call: TRBJ2-7

cdr3_aa: CASSGQSSGYTF
cdr3_nt: TGTGCCAGCAGCGGTCAGAGCTCTGGCTACACCTTC
d_call: NA
cdr3_length: 12
clone_size: NA
v_call: TRBV9
j_call: TRBJ1-2

cdr3_aa: CASSGRDILTFQYF
cdr3_nt: TGTGCCAGCAGCGGTCGGGACATCTTAACTTTCCAGTACTTC
d_call: NA
cdr3_length: 14
clone_size: few
v_call: TRBV5-6
j_call: TRBJ2-7

cdr3_aa: CASSLSGGANYGYTF
cdr3_nt: TGTGCCAGCAGTTTATCGGGGGGCGCTAACTATGGCTACACCTTC
d_call: NA
cdr3_length: 15
clone_size: NA
v_call: TRBV27
j_call: TRBJ1-2

cdr3_aa: CASSLVGGEETQYF
cdr3_nt: TGTGCCAGCAGCTTAGTGGGAGGGGAAGAGACCCAGTACTTC
d_call: TRBD2
cdr3_length: 14
clone_size: NA
v_call: TRBV13
j_call: TRBJ2-5

cdr3_aa: CASGAVAGNEQFF
cdr3_nt: TGTGCCAGCGGAGCCGTGGCGGGGAATGAGCAGTTCTTC
d_call: NA
cdr3_length: 13
clone_size: NA
v_call: TRBV27
j_call: TRBJ2-1

cdr3_aa: CASSPFQGAAGANVLTF
cdr3_nt: TGTGCCAGTAGTCCTTTTCAGGGGGCGGCTGGGGCCAACGTCCTGACTTTC
d_call: TRBD1
cdr3_length: 17
clone_size: NA
v_call: TRBV19
j_call: TRBJ2-6

cdr3_aa: CASSPALQGKNIQYF
cdr3_nt: TGTGCCAGCTCACCAGCGTTACAGGGGAAAAACATTCAGTACTTC
d_call: TRBD1
cdr3_length: 15
clone_size: NA
v_call: TRBV18
j_call: TRBJ2-4

cdr3_aa: CASSYSVSYGYTF
cdr3_nt: TGTGCCAGCAGTTACTCGGTCTCGTATGGCTACACCTTC
d_call: NA
cdr3_length: 13
clone_size: NA
v_call: TRBV6-6
j_call: TRBJ1-2

cdr3_aa: CASSWDSNQPQHF
cdr3_nt: TGTGCCAGCAGCTGGGACAGCAATCAGCCCCAGCATTTT
d_call: NA
cdr3_length: 13
clone_size: NA
v_call: TRBV5-4
j_call: TRBJ1-5

cdr3_aa: CASSYGTPDTGELFF
cdr3_nt: TGTGCCAGCAGTTACGGGACTCCTGACACCGGGGAGCTGTTTTTT
d_call: NA
cdr3_length: 15
clone_size: NA
v_call: TRBV6-5
j_call: TRBJ2-2

cdr3_aa: CASSSGLADEQYF
cdr3_nt: TGTGCCAGCAGCTCGGGACTAGCGGACGAGCAGTACTTC
d_call: TRBD2
cdr3_length: 13
clone_size: few
v_call: TRBV13
j_call: TRBJ2-7

cdr3_aa: CASSTIDNEQFF
cdr3_nt: TGTGCCAGCAGCACTATTGACAATGAGCAGTTCTTC
d_call: NA
cdr3_length: 12
clone_size: NA
v_call: TRBV6-5
j_call: TRBJ2-1

cdr3_aa: CASSDDNEQFF
cdr3_nt: TGTGCCAGCAGCGACGACAATGAGCAGTTCTTC
d_call: NA
cdr3_length: 11
clone_size: once
v_call: TRBV7-9
j_call: TRBJ2-1

cdr3_aa: CASSLRGFNTEAFF
cdr3_nt: TGTGCCAGCAGTTTAAGGGGGTTCAACACTGAAGCTTTCTTT
d_call: NA
cdr3_length: 14
clone_size: NA
v_call: TRBV27
j_call: TRBJ1-1

cdr3_aa: CASSKRYGYTF
cdr3_nt: TGTGCCAGCAGCAAAAGGTATGGCTACACCTTC
d_call: NA
cdr3_length: 11
clone_size: NA
v_call: TRBV21-1
j_call: TRBJ1-2

cdr3_aa: CASSITANTEAFF
cdr3_nt: TGTGCCAGTAGTATAACGGCGAACACTGAAGCTTTCTTT
d_call: NA
cdr3_length: 13
clone_size: medium-sized
v_call: TRBV19
j_call: TRBJ1-1

cdr3_aa: CASSRPNRAREQYF
cdr3_nt: TGCGCCAGCAGCCGGCCGAATCGAGCTAGGGAGCAGTACTTC
d_call: NA
cdr3_length: 14
clone_size: once
v_call: TRBV4-1
j_call: TRBJ2-7

cdr3_aa: CASSWGPDGVQQGYTF
cdr3_nt: TGTGCCAGCAGCTGGGGCCCAGATGGGGTGCAGCAAGGCTACACCTTC
d_call: NA
cdr3_length: 16
clone_size: NA
v_call: TRBV5-8
j_call: TRBJ1-2

cdr3_aa: CASSLKLDYTDTQYF
cdr3_nt: TGTGCCAGCAGTTTAAAGCTTGACTACACAGATACGCAGTATTTT
d_call: NA
cdr3_length: 15
clone_size: NA
v_call: TRBV28
j_call: TRBJ2-3

cdr3_aa: CASSFRHPSTDTQYF
cdr3_nt: TGTGCCAGCAGTTTTAGGCATCCCAGCACAGATACGCAGTATTTT
d_call: NA
cdr3_length: 15
clone_size: NA
v_call: TRBV27
j_call: TRBJ2-3

cdr3_aa: CASSLGLTDTQYF
cdr3_nt: TGTGCCAGCAGTTTAGGCCTAACAGATACGCAGTATTTT
d_call: NA
cdr3_length: 13
clone_size: NA
v_call: TRBV27
j_call: TRBJ2-3

cdr3_aa: CASSQPGQGIPEAFF
cdr3_nt: TGTGCCAGCAGCCAGCCGGGACAGGGGATCCCTGAAGCTTTCTTT
d_call: TRBD1
cdr3_length: 15
clone_size: NA
v_call: TRBV11-2
j_call: TRBJ1-1

cdr3_aa: CASRPRLGTGELFF
cdr3_nt: TGTGCCAGCCGCCCCCGTTTGGGCACCGGGGAGCTGTTTTTT
d_call: NA
cdr3_length: 14
clone_size: NA
v_call: TRBV6-6
j_call: TRBJ2-2

cdr3_aa: CASSLGTSNTGELFF
cdr3_nt: TGTGCCAGCAGCTTGGGGACGAGTAACACCGGGGAGCTGTTTTTT
d_call: NA
cdr3_length: 15
clone_size: once
v_call: TRBV5-8
j_call: TRBJ2-2

cdr3_aa: CAWGTRVSYEQYF
cdr3_nt: TGTGCCTGGGGGACACGAGTATCCTACGAGCAGTACTTC
d_call: NA
cdr3_length: 13
clone_size: NA
v_call: TRBV30
j_call: TRBJ2-7

cdr3_aa: CASSLTGEYVYEQYF
cdr3_nt: TGTGCCAGCAGCCTAACAGGGGAGTATGTCTACGAGCAGTACTTC
d_call: TRBD1
cdr3_length: 15
clone_size: NA
v_call: TRBV13
j_call: TRBJ2-7

cdr3_aa: CASSLKGGAYEQYF
cdr3_nt: TGTGCCAGCAGCTTAAAGGGCGGAGCCTACGAGCAGTACTTC
d_call: NA
cdr3_length: 14
clone_size: NA
v_call: TRBV7-3
j_call: TRBJ2-7

cdr3_aa: CASSFIGPNTGELFF
cdr3_nt: TGTGCCAGCAGTTTCATAGGCCCGAACACCGGGGAGCTGTTTTTT
d_call: NA
cdr3_length: 15
clone_size: NA
v_call: TRBV27
j_call: TRBJ2-2

cdr3_aa: CASTSLPFGETQYF
cdr3_nt: TGTGCCAGCACCTCTCTGCCTTTTGGAGAGACCCAGTACTTC
d_call: NA
cdr3_length: 14
clone_size: NA
v_call: TRBV27
j_call: TRBJ2-5